Following are 6 T cell receptor beta chains from one sample sequenced in a study of cytomegalovirus exposure and HLA in healthy donors. PCR primers comprised 60 Vbeta and 13 Jbeta primers. The method was immunoSEQ multiplex PCR; TCRdb's version includes in-frame clones alone and lacks a portion of them. The table has approximately 160,000 clones, around 66% seen once. The specimen sequenced was PBMCs. The receptor set was obtained from a young woman in good health and CMV-seropositive.

The chain has TRBV29-1 and TRBJ2-7; a weak D match, TRBD1 (6 bases). The germline CDR1 and CDR2 sequences are SQVTM and ANQGSEA. V lost 5 bases and J lost 1, with 15 bases in between. CDR3 length equals 14 residues. DNA for the CDR3: TGCAGCGTTACAGGGTCCCTTCTGTCCTACGAGCAGTACTTC. Protein product: CSVTGSLLSYEQYF.

Notes on this clone: A read error may produce the germline difference seen at one junction end. At the DNA level, this CDR3 is encoded by other sequences in the same sample as well. The CDR3 loop is CASSLVSYNSPLHF. In DNA, the CDR3 is TGTGCCAGCAGTTTAGTTAGCTATAATTCCCCCCTCCACTTT. V and J are TRBV27 and TRBJ1-6; D remains unclear. There are 14 residues in the CDR3. Germline values: CDR1 MNHEY, CDR2 SMNVEV (reference sequence).

This chain uses TRBV19 with TRBJ1-2; D might be TRBD1 (5 bases). Per the germline V gene, CDR1 is LNHDA and CDR2 is SQIVND (reference sequence). Trimming removed 7 bases from V and 2 bases from J, with 14 bases in between. This CDR3 spans 14 amino acids. The DNA for the CDR3 is TGTGCCAGTAACCAGGGCCGCCAAAACTATGGCTACACCTTC. Translation gives CASNQGRQNYGYTF.

This clone was found a few times. V is TRBV27 and J is TRBJ1-1; TRBD1 agrees at 8 bases. CDR3 size: 13 residues. Germline CDR1 is MNHEY and CDR2 is SMNVEV (reference sequence). J gave up 8 bases and V 4 bases, and 6 bases lay outside the gene matches. The CDR3 loop is CASSSDRGTEAFF. DNA for the CDR3: TGTGCCAGCAGTTCCGACAGGGGAACCGAAGCTTTCTTT.

The chain joins TRBV7-2 to TRBJ1-1; 8 bases are shared with TRBD1. CDR3 length equals 15 residues. V was pared by 4 bases and J by 3 bases, with 7 bases of the junction left unmatched. Germline CDR1 is SGHTA and CDR2 is FQGNSA. The CDR3 here is CASSYSRGLDTEAFF. The CDR3 DNA reads as TGTGCCAGCAGCTATAGCAGGGGGCTTGACACTGAAGCTTTCTTT.

CDR3: CASSPLFSGSPDTQYF. The CDR3 nucleotides are TGTGCCAGCAGTCCTCTATTTAGCGGGAGTCCAGATACGCAGTATTTT. The chain couples TRBV6-6 to TRBJ2-3, with 9 nucleotides matching TRBD2. Germline-derived CDR1 and CDR2 are MNHNY and SVGAGI (reference sequence). The CDR3 is 16 amino acids. The junction had 10 bases not matched to a gene; V was cut back by 5 bases and J by 4 bases.